This T cell receptor (beta chain) comes out of a study of T cells in Graves' hyperthyroidism and ophthalmopathy. General study results and limits: It was a median about seven months before onset that the model predicted ophthalmopathy.

TCR beta CDR3 regions were amplified from RNA. With the HTBI primer set, the TCR CDR3 went through a first round of RT-PCR. Each CDR3 protein is one row after TCRdb ran MiXCR on the multiplex PCR reads. Found here are about 420,000 distinct CDR3 sequences, 15% to 18% of them singletons; the top ten hold roughly 15%. This clonotype appeared many times. Its antigen is still unknown. The CDR3 is 16 amino acids. Germline lookup yields CDR1 MNHEY and CDR2 SVGAGI. Unmatched junction bases numbered 7, after V lost 3 bases and J lost 0 bases. The receptor was derived from a woman younger than 35 with Graves' hyperthyroidism. Sequencing was done on a sample of blood. The chain is built from TRBV6-5 and TRBJ1-2; 7 nucleotides match TRBD1. The CDR3 protein is CASSYRTGVSNYGYTF. The CDR3 DNA reads as TGTGCCAGCAGTTATAGGACAGGAGTCTCTAACTATGGCTACACCTTC.